This paragraph reports one TCR beta chain. What it binds is not known. The sample originates from a study of T cell responses to AZD1222 COVID-19 vaccine. Study-level findings and limits: Of spike-specific TCRs, nearly half reportedly target regions left unmutated in variants. Researchers report vaccine-associated CD4 TCRs spanning spike, with dominance at 160-218 and 743-854.

Only in-frame clones appear in the TCRdb table, and some are missing; sequencing was by immunoSEQ multiplex PCR. The sample lists approximately 80,000 clones, 70% to 90% seen once, with approximately 22% in the top ten. The TCR was taken from an adult in good health. Sequenced material: peripheral blood, taken on day 0 of AZD1222 vaccination.

This CDR3 reads CASSLARGSTGELFF. Here the CDR3 DNA reads TGTGCCAGCAGCTTAGCGAGGGGGAGCACCGGGGAGCTGTTTTTT. The rearrangement links TRBV7-9 to TRBJ2-2; D may be TRBD1 (6 bases). The CDR3 has 15 amino acids. The V and J ends lost 0 bases and 4 bases respectively, with 9 bases between them. Germline V gives CDR1 SEHNR, CDR2 FQNEAQ (reference sequence).